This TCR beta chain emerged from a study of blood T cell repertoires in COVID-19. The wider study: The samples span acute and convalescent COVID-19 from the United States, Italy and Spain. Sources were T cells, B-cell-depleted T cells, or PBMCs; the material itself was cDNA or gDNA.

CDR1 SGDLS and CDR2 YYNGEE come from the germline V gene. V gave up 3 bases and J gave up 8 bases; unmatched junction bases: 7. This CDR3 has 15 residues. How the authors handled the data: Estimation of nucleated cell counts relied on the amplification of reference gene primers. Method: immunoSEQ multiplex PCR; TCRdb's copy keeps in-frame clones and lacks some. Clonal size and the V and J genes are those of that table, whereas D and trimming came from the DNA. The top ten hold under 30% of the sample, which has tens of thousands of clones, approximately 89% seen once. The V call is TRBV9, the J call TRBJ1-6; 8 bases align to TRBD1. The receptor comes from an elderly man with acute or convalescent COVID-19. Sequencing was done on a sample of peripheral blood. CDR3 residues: CASSAPTGVYSPLHF. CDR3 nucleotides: TGTGCCAGCAGCGCGCCGACAGGGGTATATTCACCCCTCCACTTT.